Listed here is a single T cell receptor (beta chain). Only one count was recorded for this clone. Its antigen is not yet known. The input lacks base qualities; no much larger clone sits a single base away. These data belong to a study of blood T cell repertoires in COVID-19 (dated by TCRdb to 2020 to 2022). With regard to the full study: Collaborator samples came from the United States, Italy and Spain and covered acute and convalescent phases of COVID-19. A freely available public database, intended as a resource for researchers studying the immune response to SARS-CoV-2, is where the repertoires were released. The material from the prospective study consisted of cDNA or gDNA derived from T cells, B-cell-depleted T cells, or PBMCs. Deeply sampled blood TCRbeta repertoires from subjects exposed to, actively infected with, or recovered from COVID-19 were included in the dataset. Samples came from the ongoing ImmuneRACE study (first 160 participants) plus 1,254 subjects from 6 global collaborators. Where HLA class I and class II types were available, the types were taken from metadata supplied by the sample provider, not from assay-based typing. The sample metadata nearly always contained a de-identified subject ID, COVID-19 status, age in years and sex.

Whole blood was collected in K2EDTA tubes by collaborating institutions according to the institutions' own protocols. Collaborator samples were shipped for TCRbeta analysis as frozen whole blood, isolated PBMCs, or DNA extracted from either sample type. V sheds 3 bases and J sheds 5 bases, leaving 8 bases between their ends. The CDR3 numbers 13 residues from cysteine through phenylalanine. The entry retains the CDR3 DNA only, 39 bases that are in frame from base 1. CDR1 is given as MNHEY and CDR2 as SVGAGI, both from the germline V gene. Broader findings and caveats from the paper: The amount of clinical and demographic metadata varied by source and participant and was provided uncurated.

TCRbeta CDR3 regions were amplified from genomic DNA using the immunoSEQ Assay, a bias-controlled multiplex PCR. Per the authors' processing: Within the assay, amplification of reference gene primers was used to estimate how many nucleated cells each sample contained. To quantify the absolute abundance of each unique TCRbeta CDR3 rearrangement, sequence reads were collapsed and filtered. For each sample, productive Simpson clonality was calculated as the square root of Simpson's diversity index over productive rearrangements. TCRdb's version of the immuneACCESS table is confined to in-frame rearrangements and falls short of the full clone set. An unresolved V gene accounts for under half of the shortfall where checked; the remainder is of unknown origin. V, J and clone size are taken as reported in that table, and D and trimming were inferred from the DNA itself. The sample table shows around 81,000 clones, and roughly four fifths are seen once. Over 7% of the sample belongs to the ten largest clones.

The chain is encoded by TRBV6-5 joined to TRBJ1-5; a confident D gene designation cannot be given. The source is a human donor in a cohort sampled during active COVID-19. Sequencing was performed on peripheral blood. The nucleotide sequence reads TGTGCCAGCAGTTATTCGAGGGATCAGCCCCAGCATTTT. Protein translation: CASSYSRDQPQHF.